The 27 T cell receptor beta chains given below trace back to one sample, sequenced in a study of identical twins. TCRdb re-derived calls from the 5' RACE reads in MiXCR, one entry per CDR3 protein. Here the sample spans about 220,000 distinct CDR3 sequences, less than 8% being singletons. The sample was also linked to a second study, of yellow fever vaccine responses in identical twins.

Material: memory (CD45RO+) T cells sorted from blood. The receptor source for this set is a young woman in good health.

This clonotype has a handful of counts. The chain is built from TRBV29-1 and TRBJ1-2; maybe TRBD1 (5 bases). V lost 3 bases, J lost 9 bases, and 14 bases lay in between. The CDR3 consists of 12 residues. The germline gives CDR1 SQVTM, CDR2 ANQGSEA. The CDR3 spells CSVDQGFVRYTF. CDR3 nucleotides: TGCAGCGTTGACCAGGGATTTGTGCGCTACACCTTC. The entire variable domain, with the rest obtained from reference TRBV29-1 and TRBJ1-2, is as follows: SAVISQKPSRDICQRGTSLTIQCQVDSQVTMMFWYRQQPGQSLTLIATANQGSEATYESGFVIDKFPISRPNLTFSTLTVSNMSPEDSSIYLCSVDQGFVRYTFGSGTRLTVV.

Ten or more counts support this clonotype. The V and J genes are TRBV11-2 and TRBJ2-3; TRBD2 agrees at 8 bases. V was clipped by 0 bases and J by 3 bases; unmatched bases: 14. CDR1 is SGHAT and CDR2 is FQNNGV in the germline V gene. CDR3 length: 19 amino acids. The CDR3 sequence: CASSLEISGEQRQTDTQYF. The CDR3 bases are TGTGCCAGCAGCTTAGAGATTAGCGGGGAGCAGAGACAAACAGATACGCAGTATTTT.

A few counts support this clonotype. This rearrangement joins TRBV7-6 to TRBJ2-7, with 11 bases fitting TRBD2. This CDR3 contains 16 residues. The germline V gene encodes CDR1 SGHVS and CDR2 FNYEAQ. Trimming removed 1 base from V and 4 bases from J; junction bases left unmatched: 6. In nucleotides, the CDR3 is TGTGCCAGCAGCTTAGGTTCGACTAGCGGGATTTACGAGCAGTACTTC. This sequence encodes CASSLGSTSGIYEQYF.

This clonotype was seen repeatedly, ten times or more. The chain is built from TRBV6-2 or TRBV6-3 and TRBJ2-1; tentatively, D is TRBD1 or TRBD2 (6 bases each). From germline, CDR1 is MNHEY and CDR2 SVGEGT. This CDR3 spans 17 amino acids. Trimming took 0 bases from V and 0 from J, leaving 12 bases between them. This CDR3 reads CASSYSRGGTSYNEQFF. CDR3 coding DNA: TGTGCCAGCAGTTACTCCAGGGGCGGGACCTCCTACAATGAGCAGTTCTTC.

J is TRBJ2-3 and V is TRBV5-4; no definite D call. Germline V CDR1 and CDR2: SGHNT, YYREEE (reference sequence). The CDR3 covers 13 residues. With 4 bases removed from V and 0 bases from J, the gap between germline ends came to 6 bases. CDR3 bases: TGTGCCAGCAGCGCGGACAGCACAGATACGCAGTATTTT. Its protein product is CASSADSTDTQYF.

This chain connects TRBV20-1 to TRBJ2-5, with 8 bases fitting TRBD2. The CDR3 sequence is 16 residues long. V was pared by 6 bases and J by 4 bases, with 16 bases of the junction left unmatched. Looked up from germline, CDR1 is DFQATT and CDR2 is SNEGSKA (reference sequence). CDR3 nucleotide sequence: TGCAGTGCCGGGGGGGAGGTGCAGGGAGGATCAGAGACCCAGTACTTC. Translated, it gives CSAGGEVQGGSETQYF.

This clonotype was counted at least ten times. The chain couples TRBV5-1 to TRBJ1-5; possibly TRBD1 for D (5 bases). The germline CDR1 and CDR2 sequences are SGHRS and YFSETQ. V was cut by 4 bases and J by 7 bases, with 15 bases left in between. The CDR3 sequence is 14 residues long. The CDR3 nucleotides are TGCGCCAGCAGCGAGGGGAACGTAGGGCAGCCCCAGCATTTT. Amino acids: CASSEGNVGQPQHF.

This clonotype has just a few counts. This sequence joins TRBV28 and TRBJ2-5, with a tentative D call TRBD1 (5 bases). V dropped 5 bases and J dropped 1 base, with 11 bases sitting between them. Germline V CDR1 and CDR2: MDHEN, SYDVKM. CDR3 length equals 14 residues. For the CDR3, the DNA is TGTGCCAGCAGTACTCCCAGGGTCCAAGAGACCCAGTACTTC. It codes for CASSTPRVQETQYF.

The sample holds a few counts of this clonotype. The chain carries TRBV5-6 and TRBJ2-5; TRBD1 is a possible D gene (7 bases). Germline V gene data show CDR1 as SGHDT and CDR2 as YYEEEE. Trimming removed 5 bases at V and 5 bases at J, with 13 bases between. This CDR3 is built from 13 residues. CDR3 region: CASRTRGRETQYF. The CDR3 DNA is TGTGCCAGCAGAACCAGGGGGAGGGAGACCCAGTACTTC.

This clonotype was found many times. The rearrangement joins TRBV12-3 or TRBV12-4 to TRBJ2-1, with TRBD2 identical over 8 bases. V was clipped by 7 bases and J by 7 bases; unmatched bases: 15. This CDR3 is built from 16 residues. CDR3 in DNA: TGTGCCAGCACCGTCCCTGGGTCGGGGGGGCGGAATGAGCAGTTCTTC. Its protein is CASTVPGSGGRNEQFF.

This clonotype was seen a handful of times. The chain has TRBV2 and TRBJ2-3, with 8 bases aligning to TRBD2. Germline lookup yields CDR1 SNHLY and CDR2 FYNNEI. J was trimmed by 0 bases and V by 7 bases; bases with no gene match: 6. This CDR3 is built from 15 residues. Here the CDR3 reads CASTSSGTSTDTQYF. The CDR3 nucleotides read TGTGCCAGCACCAGTAGCGGGACTAGCACAGATACGCAGTATTTT.

This clonotype was recorded many times. The chain couples TRBV7-2 to TRBJ2-1; TRBD1 aligns across 8 bases. The CDR3 runs to 15 residues. V gave up 0 bases and J gave up 7 bases; unmatched junction bases: 5. Germline values: CDR1 SGHTA, CDR2 FQGNSA. The CDR3 is CASSLAPGGFNEQFF. The DNA of the CDR3 is TGTGCCAGCAGCTTAGCGCCAGGGGGCTTTAATGAGCAGTTCTTC.

Turning to this clonotype: At one end the junction does not follow the germline gene, possibly because of a read error. V usage is TRBV2 and J usage is TRBJ2-3, with a tentative D call TRBD2 (7 bases). Germline values: CDR1 SNHLY, CDR2 FYNNEI. The length of the CDR3 is 15 residues. For the CDR3, the DNA is TGTGCCGGCAGCGGTAGGGGGGGAAGCACAGATACGCAGTATTTT. It translates to CAGSGRGGSTDTQYF.

The rearrangement links TRBV6-2 or TRBV6-3 to TRBJ2-7, with D possibly TRBD1 on 6 matching bases. Germline assignment: CDR1 MNHEY and CDR2 SVGEGT. The CDR3 has 12 amino acids. Trimming shortened V by 6 bases and J by 6 bases, and 12 bases separated the two germline ends. Written as DNA, the CDR3 is TGTGCCAGCAGCTTTAACAGGGTCGAGCAGTACTTC. Translation: CASSFNRVEQYF.

The V and J genes are TRBV3-1 and TRBJ2-7, with 7 bases aligning to TRBD1. Germline V lookup: CDR1 LGHDT, CDR2 YNNKEL (reference sequence). CDR3 length: 11 residues. The J segment lost 11 bases and the V segment lost 1 base, leaving 2 bases of the junction unmatched. In DNA, the CDR3 is TGTGCCAGCAGCCAAGCGACAGGGAAGTACTTC. Its protein is CASSQATGKYF.

This clonotype occurred many times. V and J are TRBV20-1 and TRBJ2-7; no firm D call. Trimming pared 5 bases from V and 0 bases from J, leaving 11 bases between. Germline V gene sequence: CDR1 DFQATT, CDR2 SNEGSKA (reference sequence). CDR3 length equals 13 residues. The CDR3 is CSADTTNSYEQYF. In DNA form, the CDR3 reads TGCAGTGCTGACACAACCAACTCCTACGAGCAGTACTTC.

This clonotype showed up just a few times. The CDR3 loop is CASSTLGGDTYEQYF. DNA of the CDR3: TGTGCCAGCAGCACCCTTGGGGGGGACACCTACGAGCAGTACTTC. The chain is built from TRBV28 and TRBJ2-7; possible D gene TRBD2, 7 bases. V was clipped by 6 bases and J by 2 bases, with 17 bases between them. CDR3 length equals 15 residues. Germline V gene sequence: CDR1 MDHEN, CDR2 SYDVKM.

This clonotype was seen ten or more times. The chain carries TRBV28 and TRBJ1-5; tentatively, D is TRBD1 (6 bases). This CDR3 is built from 16 residues. Germline-derived CDR1 and CDR2 are MDHEN and SYDVKM. Trimming removed 2 bases from V and 2 bases from J, with 13 bases in between. CDR3 loop: CASSLITGPRNQPQHF. The CDR3 DNA reads as TGTGCCAGCAGTTTAATAACAGGGCCGCGCAATCAGCCCCAGCATTTT.

The chain is built from TRBV2 and TRBJ2-7; 7 bases map to TRBD1. The J segment lost 6 bases and the V segment lost 4 bases, leaving 3 bases of the junction unmatched. The germline gives CDR1 SNHLY, CDR2 FYNNEI. The CDR3 has 12 residues. The CDR3 DNA reads as TGTGCCAGCAGTGTTACAGGGGCCGAGCAGTACTTC. Residues: CASSVTGAEQYF.

This clonotype turned up a few times. The chain joins TRBV2 to TRBJ2-7, with unresolved D. The CDR3 has 12 residues. With 3 bases removed from V and 3 bases from J, the gap between germline ends came to 6 bases. The germline CDR1 and CDR2 sequences are SNHLY and FYNNEI. The chain's CDR3 is CASSDNGYEQYF. The DNA of the CDR3 is TGTGCCAGCAGTGATAATGGCTACGAGCAGTACTTC. Looking up the rest from reference TRBV2 and TRBJ2-7 gives the full variable domain: EPEVTQTPSHQVTQMGQEVILRCVPISNHLYFYWYRQILGQKVEFLVSFYNNEISEKSEIFDDQFSVERPDGSNFTLKIRSTKLEDSAMYFCASSDNGYEQYFGPGTRLTVT.

This clonotype was detected many times. In DNA form, the CDR3 reads TGTGCCAGCAGCCGGGACGGACTAGCGGCCTACAATGAGCAGTTCTTC. It is translated as CASSRDGLAAYNEQFF. The chain is built from TRBV3-1 and TRBJ2-1, with 10 positions matching TRBD2. V gave up 4 bases and J gave up 2 bases; unmatched junction bases: 5. Germline CDR1 LGHDT, CDR2 YNNKEL (reference sequence). The CDR3 runs 16 residues.

This clonotype was detected only a few times. The chain combines TRBV20-1 with TRBJ2-7; D call uncertain. Looked up from germline, CDR1 is DFQATT and CDR2 is SNEGSKA (reference sequence). CDR3 length: 12 residues. The germline V and J ends were trimmed by 6 bases and 4 bases, with 13 bases remaining between them. The DNA of the CDR3 is TGCAGTGCACGGGTACTCGAGTACGAGCAGTACTTC. Its translation is CSARVLEYEQYF.

This clonotype appeared many times. The CDR3 is CASSAGMNTEAFF. CDR3 DNA sequence: TGTGCCAGCAGCGCGGGGATGAACACTGAAGCTTTCTTT. This sequence joins TRBV27 and TRBJ1-1, with D unresolved. The germline V and J ends were trimmed by 6 bases and 0 bases, with 8 bases remaining between them. CDR1 is MNHEY and CDR2 is SMNVEV in the germline V gene (reference sequence). This CDR3 has 13 amino acids.

The chain has TRBV12-3 or TRBV12-4 and TRBJ2-3; TRBD1 matches 7 bases. CDR3 length: 12 residues. The V gene end was trimmed by 5 bases and the J gene end by 8 bases; junction bases not matched to a gene: 4. The CDR3 DNA follows: TGTGCCAGCAGTCCAAGGGGGCTTACGCAGTATTTT. Its protein is CASSPRGLTQYF.

The sample holds a few counts of this clonotype. The rearrangement joins TRBV9 to TRBJ2-3; a possible D gene is TRBD2 (6 bases). The germline V gene encodes CDR1 SGDLS and CDR2 YYNGEE. Trimming pared 4 bases from V and 3 bases from J, leaving 18 bases between. This CDR3 comprises 16 residues. CDR3 sequence: CASSSGLTAGTDTQYF. The CDR3 DNA sequence: TGTGCCAGCAGCTCAGGACTCACGGCGGGGACAGATACGCAGTATTTT.

The chain employs TRBV27 and TRBJ2-7, with TRBD1 matching 11 bases. J was trimmed by 5 bases and V by 7 bases; bases with no gene match: 16. CDR3 length: 17 residues. The germline CDR1 and CDR2 sequences are MNHEY and SMNVEV (reference sequence). The CDR3 loop is CASINPDRRDRGNEQYF. The CDR3 nucleotides read TGTGCCAGCATTAATCCAGACCGCCGGGACAGGGGGAACGAGCAGTACTTC.

This clonotype was seen at least ten times. The chain has TRBV5-6 and TRBJ2-3; D remains unclear. Per germline, CDR1 SGHDT and CDR2 YYEEEE. The CDR3 totals 15 residues. V gave up 0 bases and J gave up 1 base, with 9 bases separating them. CDR3 sequence reads: CASSLEQPGTDTQYF. The CDR3 DNA follows: TGTGCCAGCAGCTTGGAACAGCCGGGCACAGATACGCAGTATTTT.